Each of the 19 T cell receptor beta chains below was sequenced from the same sample in a study of cytomegalovirus exposure and HLA in healthy donors. 60 Vbeta and 13 Jbeta primers were used in PCR. Data came from immunoSEQ multiplex PCR; TCRdb stores just in-frame clones and leaves some out. The table shows 180,000 or so clones, with 75% to 80% occurring only once. The specimen sequenced was PBMCs. These receptors all come from a man aged 50-60 years in good health and CMV-seropositive.

V gene TRBV7-2 combines with J gene TRBJ1-5; D ambiguous. Looked up from germline, CDR1 is SGHTA and CDR2 is FQGNSA. The V gene lost 1 base and the J gene lost 7 bases, with 11 bases spanning the gap. The CDR3 consists of 14 residues. In DNA form, the CDR3 reads TGTGCCAGCAGCTTAGTTGCAGGTCTCCAGCCCCAGCATTTT. Protein sequence: CASSLVAGLQPQHF.

This clone came up once. The chain joins TRBV18 to TRBJ2-3; D uncertain. Trimming left V 5 bases short and J 5 bases short, with 5 bases between. In germline, CDR1 is KGHSH, CDR2 LQKENI. This CDR3 has 11 amino acids. The CDR3 nucleotides are TGTGCCAGCTCATCCCGAGATACGCAGTATTTT. Its translation: CASSSRDTQYF.

This chain connects TRBV7-2 to TRBJ2-7, with TRBD2 matching over 11 bases. Germline assignment: CDR1 SGHTA and CDR2 FQGNSA. V lost 7 bases, J lost 4 bases, and 3 bases stayed unmatched. The CDR3 totals 13 residues. The CDR3 DNA reads as TGTGCCAGCAAACTAGCGGGGGAGTACGAGCAGTACTTC. Translation gives CASKLAGEYEQYF.

The chain combines TRBV5-1 with TRBJ2-7; D is unclear. Germline lookup yields CDR1 SGHRS and CDR2 YFSETQ. The CDR3 covers 12 residues. The V end lost 1 base, the J end lost 4 bases, and 6 bases lay between the germline ends. This chain's CDR3 is CASSLNGYEQYV. Written as DNA, the CDR3 is TGCGCCAGCAGCTTGAACGGGTACGAGCAGTACGTC.

This chain uses TRBV4-1 with TRBJ2-1, with D perhaps TRBD2 (6 bases). Germline assignment: CDR1 MGHRA and CDR2 YSYEKL. Trimming took off 4 bases at V and 3 bases at J, with 13 bases between the two ends. CDR3 length equals 15 residues. The CDR3 sequence: CASSRGKADYNEQFF. The CDR3 coding sequence is TGCGCCAGCAGCCGCGGGAAAGCCGACTACAATGAGCAGTTCTTC.

J is TRBJ1-4 and V is TRBV6-1; tentative D call: TRBD1 (5 bases). The CDR3 is 14 residues long. Germline values: CDR1 MNHNS, CDR2 SASEGT. V was cut by 10 bases and J by 8 bases, with 20 bases left in between. CDR3: CANNLGGKREKLFF. In DNA, the CDR3 is TGTGCCAACAACCTCGGGGGAAAGCGAGAAAAACTGTTTTTT.

This clone showed up just once. This chain connects TRBV18 to TRBJ2-7; unclear D gene. This CDR3 is built from 14 residues. CDR1 and CDR2 (germline): KGHSH, LQKENI. The ends were cut back, 1 base at V and 2 bases at J, with 9 bases in the middle. As DNA, the CDR3 is TGTGCCAGCTCACCACGACCGACACCCTACGAGCAGTACGTC. It is translated as CASSPRPTPYEQYV.

V gene TRBV6-1 combines with J gene TRBJ1-2; D not certain. CDR1 and CDR2 (germline): MNHNS, SASEGT. The ends were cut back, 2 bases at V and 4 bases at J, with 11 bases in the middle. CDR3 length equals 14 residues. The CDR3 reads CASSEPAGPYGYTF. CDR3 bases: TGTGCCAGCAGTGAACCCGCAGGCCCCTATGGCTACACCTTC.

The chain recombines TRBV10-2 with TRBJ2-2; no reliable D call. V was pared by 8 bases and J by 9 bases, with 13 bases between. The CDR3 contains 12 residues. Germline values: CDR1 WSHSY, CDR2 SAAADI. CDR3 region: CASSPSDRELFF. DNA of the CDR3: TGCGCCAGCTCCCCCAGCGACCGGGAGCTGTTTTTT.

A few counts support this clone. The chain recombines TRBV15 with TRBJ1-1; 7 bases are shared with TRBD1. Per the germline V gene, CDR1 is LNHNV and CDR2 is YYDKDF (reference sequence). V shed 3 bases and J 3 bases; nucleotides not matched to a gene: 1. The CDR3 contains 13 residues. The CDR3 loop reads CATSSDRDTEAFF. CDR3 in DNA: TGTGCCACCAGCAGTGACAGGGACACTGAAGCTTTCTTT.

The chain is built from TRBV11-2 and TRBJ1-6; TRBD1 agrees at 11 bases. With 1 base clipped from V and 3 bases from J, the junction kept 2 bases outside the gene matches. The V gene's germline CDR1 is SGHAT and CDR2 FQNNGV. The CDR3 runs 17 residues. CDR3 sequence: CASSLAGTGGYNSPLHF. The CDR3 nucleotides read TGTGCCAGCAGCTTAGCCGGGACAGGGGGCTATAATTCACCCCTCCACTTT.

The rearrangement uses TRBV6-1 and TRBJ1-4; 8 nucleotides align to TRBD1. Germline trimming cut 6 bases from V and 4 bases from J; bases unmatched to any gene: 7. Per the germline V gene, CDR1 is MNHNS and CDR2 is SASEGT. The CDR3 sequence is 15 residues long. This chain's CDR3 is CASRKWTGINEKLFF. CDR3 in DNA: TGTGCCAGCAGGAAATGGACAGGGATTAATGAAAAACTGTTTTTT.

The chain has TRBV2 and TRBJ2-5, with 7 bases that match TRBD1. In germline, CDR1 is SNHLY, CDR2 FYNNEI. The CDR3 covers 13 residues. With 7 bases clipped from V and 2 bases from J, the junction kept 4 bases outside the gene matches. The CDR3 is CASTLGQQETQYF. Here the CDR3 DNA reads TGTGCCAGCACCCTGGGACAGCAAGAGACCCAGTACTTC.

The chain links TRBV6-1 to TRBJ2-1; 10 bases fit TRBD1. Germline loops: CDR1 MNHNS, CDR2 SASEGT. Losses at the gene ends were 4 bases for V and 3 bases for J; bases not matched to a gene: 6. The CDR3 contains 16 residues. The CDR3 coding sequence is TGTGCCAGCAGTGCCCAAGGGACAGGGGTCTACAATGAGCAGTTCTTC. Translated, it gives CASSAQGTGVYNEQFF.

The CDR3 region has the DNA TGTGCCAGCAGCGAAACGGGGAACACTGAAGCTTTCTTT. It is translated as CASSETGNTEAFF. The chain carries TRBV9 and TRBJ1-1; no definite D call. CDR1 and CDR2 (germline): SGDLS, YYNGEE. The ends were cut back, 3 bases at V and 1 base at J, with 7 bases in the middle. This CDR3 has 13 residues.

J is TRBJ1-4 and V is TRBV29-1; D unresolved. V dropped 5 bases and J dropped 4 bases, with 8 bases sitting between them. CDR3 length: 12 amino acids. Germline V gene sequence: CDR1 SQVTM, CDR2 ANQGSEA. The CDR3 nucleotides read TGCAGCGTTCCCCAGGATAATGAAAAACTGTTTTTT. Protein sequence: CSVPQDNEKLFF.

A word on this clone: The conserved final phenylalanine or tryptophan is absent from the CDR3, which likely points to a read error. In DNA form, the CDR3 reads TGTGCCAGCAGTGAAGCCCTCTACAGGGGACGGGCGAACACTGAAGCTTTCTGT. Protein product: CASSEALYRGRANTEAFC. This chain connects TRBV6-1 to TRBJ1-1; 7 nucleotides align to TRBD1. Germline CDR1 reads MNHNS; CDR2 reads SASEGT. V dropped 0 bases and J dropped 1; count of bases not matched to a gene: 11. The CDR3 consists of 18 residues.

The chain carries TRBV11-2 and TRBJ2-1; weak D call: TRBD1 (5 bases). This CDR3 is 12 amino acids long. Germline V gene data show CDR1 as SGHAT and CDR2 as FQNNGV. V was trimmed by 0 bases and J by 9 bases, leaving 6 bases between them. The CDR3 region is CASSLEGVEQFF. The DNA of the CDR3 is TGTGCCAGCAGCTTAGAAGGGGTTGAGCAGTTCTTC.

This clone was counted a few times. The chain uses TRBV15 and TRBJ2-2; perhaps TRBD2 as D (7 bases). Trimming removed 5 bases from V and 4 bases from J, with 11 bases in between. The germline gives CDR1 LNHNV, CDR2 YYDKDF (reference sequence). The CDR3 totals 14 residues. The CDR3 DNA reads TGTGCCACCAGCGGGGGGGCCGGCACCGGGGAGCTGTTTTTT. It specifies CATSGGAGTGELFF.